This T cell receptor beta chain was sequenced during a study of post-analysis software for immune sequencing data. Regarding the study as a whole: Higher frequency in patients than in controls was seen for five TRBV segments, with TRBV5-6, TRBV5-1 and TRBV20-1 among them.

The CDR3 spans 13 residues. Trimming shortened V by 5 bases and J by 0 bases, and 9 bases separated the two germline ends. CDR1 and CDR2 (germline): SQVTM, ANQGSEA. Of note for this clonotype: Its specificity is not known.

TCR beta cDNA libraries included unique molecular identifiers. MiXCR was run by TCRdb on the PCR reads, yielding one entry per CDR3 protein. The sample includes approximately 660,000 distinct CDR3 sequences, approximately 60% of them seen just once. J is TRBJ2-3 and V is TRBV29-1; no reliable D call. The sequence came from a girl aged 2-10 years with multiple sclerosis. Sequences were obtained from blood. The CDR3 spells CSVRLSSTDTQYF. The DNA for the CDR3 is TGCAGCGTTCGACTGTCTAGCACAGATACGCAGTATTTT.